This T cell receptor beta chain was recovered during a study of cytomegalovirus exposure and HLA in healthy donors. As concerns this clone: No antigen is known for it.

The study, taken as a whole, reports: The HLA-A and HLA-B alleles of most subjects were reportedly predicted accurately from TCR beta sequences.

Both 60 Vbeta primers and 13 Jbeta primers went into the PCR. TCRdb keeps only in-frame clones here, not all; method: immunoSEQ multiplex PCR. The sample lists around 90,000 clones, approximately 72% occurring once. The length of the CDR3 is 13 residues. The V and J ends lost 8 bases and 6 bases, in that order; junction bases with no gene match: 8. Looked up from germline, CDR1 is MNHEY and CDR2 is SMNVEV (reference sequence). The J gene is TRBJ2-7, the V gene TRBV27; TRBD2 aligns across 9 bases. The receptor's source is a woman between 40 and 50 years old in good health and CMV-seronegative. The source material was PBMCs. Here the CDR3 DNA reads TGTGCCAGCTATGGGCGGGAGGGCCGCGAGCAGTACTTC. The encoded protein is CASYGREGREQYF.